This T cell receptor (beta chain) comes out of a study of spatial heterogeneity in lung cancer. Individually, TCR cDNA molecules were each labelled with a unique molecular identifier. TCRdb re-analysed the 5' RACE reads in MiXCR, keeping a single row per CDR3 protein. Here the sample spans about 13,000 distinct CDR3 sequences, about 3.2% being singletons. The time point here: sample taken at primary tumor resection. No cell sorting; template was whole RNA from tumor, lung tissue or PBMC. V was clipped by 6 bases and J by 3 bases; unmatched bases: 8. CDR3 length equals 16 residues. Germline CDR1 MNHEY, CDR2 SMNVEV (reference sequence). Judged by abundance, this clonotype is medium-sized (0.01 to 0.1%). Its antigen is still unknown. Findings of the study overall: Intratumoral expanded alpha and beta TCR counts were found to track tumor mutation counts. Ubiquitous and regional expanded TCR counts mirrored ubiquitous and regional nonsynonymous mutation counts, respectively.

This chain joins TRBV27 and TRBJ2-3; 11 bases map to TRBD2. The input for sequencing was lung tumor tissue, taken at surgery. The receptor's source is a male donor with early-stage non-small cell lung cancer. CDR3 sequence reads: CASRALAGAGTDTQYF. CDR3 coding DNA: TGTGCCAGCAGGGCACTAGCGGGGGCCGGGACAGATACGCAGTATTTT.